Listed below are T cell receptor beta chains from one sample, sequenced in a study of blood T cell repertoires in COVID-19. Sequenced by immunoSEQ multiplex PCR; TCRdb stores in-frame clones only, minus some. The sample has approximately 230,000 clones, about 79% seen once; the top ten hold about 8.1%. Sequenced sample: peripheral blood. These receptors came from a man older than 75 with acute or convalescent COVID-19. CDR3s include the opening cysteine and the closing phenylalanine or tryptophan. D genes are given only for firm matches. Size values are once, few and many counts, or a class for expanded clones, and some rows have none.

14 TRBD1 TRBJ2-7 NA TRBV27 CASSLSRGSYEQYF TGTGCCAGCAGTTTAAGCAGGGGGTCCTACGAGCAGTACTTC
16 TRBD1 TRBJ2-6 NA TRBV19 CASSRQGAGGANVLTF TGTGCCAGTAGTAGACAGGGGGCGGGTGGGGCCAACGTCCTGACTTTC
14 NA TRBJ2-1 once TRBV6-6 CASLPGLTTGEQFF TGTGCCAGCCTACCGGGACTGACTACAGGTGAGCAGTTCTTC
19 TRBD1 TRBJ1-5 NA TRBV7-9 CASSLPGQRKRDNNQPQHF TGTGCCAGCAGCTTACCGGGACAGAGAAAGAGGGATAACAATCAGCCCCAGCATTTT
15 NA TRBJ2-5 NA TRBV24-1 CATSDLGQGRETQYF TGTGCCACCAGTGATTTGGGGCAGGGCCGAGAGACCCAGTACTTC
15 TRBD2 TRBJ2-2 NA TRBV6-2/TRBV6-3 CASSSPGGGPGELFF TGTGCCAGCAGTTCCCCCGGGGGGGGCCCCGGGGAGCTGTTTTTT
15 TRBD1 TRBJ2-7 NA TRBV29-1 CSVAFGQGSSYEQYF TGCAGCGTTGCATTTGGACAGGGAAGCTCCTACGAGCAGTACTTC
16 TRBD1 TRBJ1-1 few TRBV28 CASSFSQGARNTEAFF TGTGCCAGCAGTTTTAGTCAGGGGGCGCGGAACACTGAAGCTTTCTTT
14 NA TRBJ2-7 NA TRBV6-6 CASSPQGGPYEQYF TGTGCCAGCAGTCCACAAGGGGGTCCCTACGAGCAGTACTTC
17 TRBD2 TRBJ2-2 NA TRBV7-3 CASSLTGSGGNTGELFF TGTGCCAGCAGCTTAACCGGTAGCGGGGGAAACACCGGGGAGCTGTTTTTT
17 NA TRBJ2-7 NA TRBV7-9 CASSPMRGGRGFYEQYF TGTGCCAGCAGCCCGATGAGGGGGGGGCGTGGGTTCTACGAGCAGTACTTC
17 NA TRBJ1-5 NA TRBV28 CASSPRYRATGHQPQHF TGTGCCAGCAGTCCTCGTTACAGGGCTACGGGGCATCAGCCCCAGCATTTT
15 TRBD1 TRBJ1-6 once TRBV4-1 CASSQVGQYNSPLHF TGCGCCAGCAGCCAAGTGGGACAGTATAATTCACCCCTCCACTTT
12 NA TRBJ2-1 NA TRBV14 CASSHWREQQFF TGTGCCAGCAGCCATTGGAGGGAACAGCAGTTCTTC
18 TRBD1 TRBJ2-1 NA TRBV4-2 CASSQVRTGGSSYNEQFF TGTGCCAGCAGCCAAGTCCGGACAGGAGGAAGCTCCTACAATGAGCAGTTCTTC
16 TRBD2 TRBJ2-5 NA TRBV24-1 CATSDWTSGYQETQYF TGTGCCACCAGTGATTGGACTAGCGGGTACCAAGAGACCCAGTACTTC
17 TRBD2 TRBJ2-2 NA TRBV6-6 CASSRGLAGKSAGELFF TGTGCCAGCAGTCGGGGACTAGCGGGAAAGTCGGCCGGGGAGCTGTTTTTT
14 NA TRBJ1-5 NA TRBV28 CASSFNRGDQPQHF TGTGCCAGCAGTTTTAATAGGGGTGACCAGCCCCAGCATTTT
17 NA TRBJ2-7 NA TRBV19 CASSTRSMGGGIEEQYF TGTGCCAGTAGCACCCGGAGTATGGGAGGGGGAATCGAGGAGCAGTACTTC
14 NA TRBJ1-1 NA TRBV7-8 CASSSHAVNTEAFF TGTGCCAGCAGTTCACACGCAGTAAACACTGAAGCTTTCTTT
13 NA TRBJ1-2 NA TRBV12-3/TRBV12-4 CASSYRQSYGYTF TGTGCCAGCAGTTACAGACAGTCCTATGGCTACACCTTC
15 TRBD1 TRBJ2-3 once TRBV15 CATSILTGVTDTQYF TGTGCCACCAGCATCCTGACAGGGGTAACAGATACGCAGTATTTT
10 NA TRBJ1-1 NA TRBV6-5 CASGTRGPFF TGTGCCAGCGGAACCAGAGGGCCTTTCTTT
16 TRBD2 TRBJ2-1 NA TRBV5-1 CASSLGRGDFNNEQFF TGCGCCAGCAGCTTGGGTCGGGGGGACTTTAACAATGAGCAGTTCTTC
18 TRBD2 TRBJ2-3 NA TRBV6-2/TRBV6-3 CASSYSKLAGGQSDTQYF TGTGCCAGCAGTTACTCGAAACTAGCGGGGGGGCAGTCAGATACGCAGTATTTT
15 NA TRBJ1-6 once TRBV28 CASKDAGFGNSPLHF TGTGCCAGCAAAGATGCAGGGTTTGGGAATTCACCCCTCCACTTT
15 NA TRBJ2-1 NA TRBV6-1 CASSETRGSYNEQFF TGTGCCAGCAGTGAAACAAGGGGTTCCTACAATGAGCAGTTCTTC
18 TRBD1 TRBJ1-6 NA TRBV7-8 CASSLRQGRGFYNSPLHF TGTGCCAGCAGCTTAAGACAGGGCAGGGGATTCTATAATTCACCCCTCCACTTT
13 NA TRBJ1-4 NA TRBV30 CAWSRQEAEKLFF TGTGCCTGGAGTCGGCAGGAGGCGGAAAAACTGTTTTTT
16 NA TRBJ1-3 few TRBV3-1/TRBV3-2 CASSQIPGTSGNTIYF TGTGCCAGCAGCCAAATCCCCGGGACATCTGGAAACACCATATATTTT
11 NA TRBJ1-1 NA TRBV12-3/TRBV12-4 CASSRAPLAFF TGTGCCAGCAGCCGCGCTCCCTTGGCTTTCTTT
15 TRBD1 TRBJ1-4 NA TRBV11-1 CASSLRTGLNEKLFF TGTGCCAGCAGCTTGCGGACAGGCTTGAATGAAAAACTGTTTTTT
13 NA TRBJ2-1 NA TRBV18 CASSVWGWAEQFF TGTGCCAGCTCCGTCTGGGGCTGGGCTGAGCAGTTCTTC
11 NA TRBJ2-1 once TRBV7-9 CASSLDRGQFF TGTGCCAGCAGCTTAGATCGGGGGCAGTTCTTC
16 NA TRBJ2-1 NA TRBV11-3 CASSTRGGFAYNEQFF TGTGCCAGCAGCACCAGAGGGGGTTTCGCCTACAATGAGCAGTTCTTC
12 NA TRBJ2-7 few TRBV12-3/TRBV12-4 CASSRTAYEQYF TGTGCCAGCAGTCGGACAGCCTACGAGCAGTACTTC
13 TRBD2 TRBJ2-1 NA TRBV7-2 CASSLGGGDEQFF TGTGCCAGCAGCTTGGGGGGGGGTGATGAGCAGTTCTTC
15 TRBD1 TRBJ1-1 NA TRBV19 CASSPGQGGNTEAFF TGTGCCAGTAGTCCGGGACAGGGGGGAAACACTGAAGCTTTCTTT
15 NA TRBJ1-1 few TRBV2 CASSEGGQGNTEAFF TGTGCCAGCAGTGAGGGAGGGCAGGGGAACACTGAAGCTTTCTTT
13 NA TRBJ1-1 NA TRBV5-4 CASSLMRDTEAFF TGTGCCAGCAGCTTGATGAGGGACACTGAAGCTTTCTTT
15 TRBD2 TRBJ2-5 NA TRBV5-5 CASSSFTSGSETQYF TGTGCCAGCAGCTCCTTCACTAGCGGGAGTGAGACCCAGTACTTC
20 NA TRBJ2-1 NA TRBV4-2 CASSQDATTPGLYEDNEQFF TGTGCCAGCAGCCAAGACGCTACGACTCCAGGGTTATACGAAGACAATGAGCAGTTCTTC
14 NA TRBJ2-1 NA TRBV24-1 CATQAGGTLNEQFF TGTGCCACCCAAGCAGGGGGGACGCTCAATGAGCAGTTCTTC
13 TRBD1 TRBJ1-2 NA TRBV24-1 CATSDWTGNGYTF TGTGCCACCAGTGATTGGACAGGGAATGGCTACACCTTC
14 NA TRBJ1-3 NA TRBV28 CASSPRYSGNTIYF TGTGCCAGCAGTCCCCGGTACTCTGGAAACACCATATATTTT
15 NA TRBJ2-7 NA TRBV6-5 CASNPNRARNYEQYF TGTGCCAGCAACCCCAACAGGGCCAGAAACTACGAGCAGTACTTC
12 NA TRBJ2-2 once TRBV2 CASSRRTGELFF TGTGCCAGCAGTCGCAGGACCGGGGAGCTGTTTTTT
12 TRBD1 TRBJ2-7 NA TRBV28 CASGTGRREQYF TGTGCCTCCGGGACAGGGAGACGCGAGCAGTACTTC
16 TRBD1 TRBJ1-1 NA TRBV7-9 CASSLDPGQVLAEAFF TGTGCCAGCAGCTTAGACCCCGGACAGGTCCTCGCTGAAGCTTTCTTT
16 NA TRBJ1-4 NA TRBV18 CASSPVRSVGNEKLFF TGTGCCAGCTCACCCGTGAGGTCCGTCGGAAATGAAAAACTGTTTTTT
14 NA TRBJ2-7 NA TRBV3-1/TRBV3-2 CASRSARDLYEQYF TGTGCCAGCAGAAGCGCGCGGGACCTCTACGAGCAGTACTTC
14 NA TRBJ1-1 NA TRBV28 CASSLRGVNTEAFF TGTGCCAGCAGTTTACGGGGAGTCAACACTGAAGCTTTCTTT
14 TRBD2 TRBJ2-1 few TRBV10-3 CAISELAGRFEQFF TGTGCCATCAGTGAGCTAGCGGGCCGTTTCGAGCAGTTCTTC
16 NA TRBJ1-5 NA TRBV28 CASSLPTGQGGQPQHF TGTGCCAGCAGTCTCCCCACGGGGCAGGGAGGTCAGCCCCAGCATTTT
15 NA TRBJ1-4 few TRBV6-5 CASSYAGRSNEKLFF TGTGCCAGCAGTTACGCGGGACGGTCTAATGAAAAACTGTTTTTT
14 NA TRBJ1-1 NA TRBV12-5 CASGWTAGNTEAFF TGTGCTAGTGGTTGGACAGCCGGGAACACTGAAGCTTTCTTT
16 TRBD1 TRBJ2-2 NA TRBV3-1/TRBV3-2 CASSPPGQGVSGELFF TGTGCCAGCAGTCCCCCGGGACAGGGGGTCTCCGGGGAGCTGTTTTTT
15 NA TRBJ2-1 NA TRBV19 CASSTDRSSYNEQFF TGTGCCAGTAGTACTGACAGAAGCTCCTACAATGAGCAGTTCTTC